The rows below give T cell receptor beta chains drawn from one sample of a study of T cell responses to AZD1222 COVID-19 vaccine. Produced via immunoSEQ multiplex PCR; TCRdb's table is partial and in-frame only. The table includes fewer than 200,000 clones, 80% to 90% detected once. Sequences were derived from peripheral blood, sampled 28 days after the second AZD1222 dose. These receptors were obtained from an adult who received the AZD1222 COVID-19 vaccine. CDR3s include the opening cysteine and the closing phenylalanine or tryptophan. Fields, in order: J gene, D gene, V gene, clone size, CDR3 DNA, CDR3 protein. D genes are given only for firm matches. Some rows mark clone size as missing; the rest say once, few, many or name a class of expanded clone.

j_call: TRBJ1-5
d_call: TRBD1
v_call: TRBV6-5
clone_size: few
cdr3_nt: TGTGCCAGCCGGGAGGGGACAGCCAATCAGCCCCAGCATTTT
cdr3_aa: CASREGTANQPQHF

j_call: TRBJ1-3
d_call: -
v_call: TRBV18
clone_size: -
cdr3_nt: TGTGCCAGCTCAGCATTGCCAGGGGACTCTGGAAACACCATATATTTT
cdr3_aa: CASSALPGDSGNTIYF

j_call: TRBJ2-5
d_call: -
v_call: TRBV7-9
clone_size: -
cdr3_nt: TGTGCCAGCAGCATACAAGAGACCCAGTACTTC
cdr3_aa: CASSIQETQYF

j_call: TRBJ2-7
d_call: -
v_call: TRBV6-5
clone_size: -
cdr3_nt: TGTGCCAGCAGTTACTCAGGCAGTACCTACGAGCAGTACTTC
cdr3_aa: CASSYSGSTYEQYF

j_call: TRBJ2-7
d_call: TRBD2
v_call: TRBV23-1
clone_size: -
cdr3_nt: TGCGCCAGCAGTCAAGGGGAGCGGGGGGACTACGAGCAGTACTTC
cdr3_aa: CASSQGERGDYEQYF

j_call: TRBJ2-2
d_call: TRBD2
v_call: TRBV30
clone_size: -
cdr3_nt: TGTGCCTGGAACCCCCCGGGAGGGGTTATCTCCGGGGAGCTGTTTTTT
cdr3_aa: CAWNPPGGVISGELFF

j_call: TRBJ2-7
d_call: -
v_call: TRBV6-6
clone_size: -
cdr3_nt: TGTGCCAGCAGCCCTTTGCCTTACGAGCAGTACTTC
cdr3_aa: CASSPLPYEQYF

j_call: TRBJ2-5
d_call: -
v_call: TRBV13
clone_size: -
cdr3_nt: TGTGCCAGCAGCTTATGGCGGGCGTCTGGTGCGGAGACCCAGTACTTC
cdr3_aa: CASSLWRASGAETQYF

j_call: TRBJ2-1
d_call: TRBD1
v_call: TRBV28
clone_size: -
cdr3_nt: TGTGCCAGCAGACTCCAGGGGGCGGGGAATGAGCAGTTCTTC
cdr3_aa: CASRLQGAGNEQFF

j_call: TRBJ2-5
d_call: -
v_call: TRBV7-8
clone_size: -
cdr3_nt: TGTGCCAGCAGCTTAGGTCCCAGGGTAGAGACCCAGTACTTC
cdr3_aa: CASSLGPRVETQYF

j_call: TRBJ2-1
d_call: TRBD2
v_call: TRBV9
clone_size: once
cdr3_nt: TGTGCCAGCAGCCCGAGATCGAGCGGGGGCCTTAGCTCCTACAATGAGCAGTTCTTC
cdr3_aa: CASSPRSSGGLSSYNEQFF

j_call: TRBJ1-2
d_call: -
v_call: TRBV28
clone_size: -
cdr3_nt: TGTGGAACCTCTTCTGACTATGGCTACACCTTC
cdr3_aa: CGTSSDYGYTF

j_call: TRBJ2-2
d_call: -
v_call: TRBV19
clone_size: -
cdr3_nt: TGTGCCAGTAGTATTCATCAGGGAACAGGGGAGCTGTTTTTT
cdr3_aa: CASSIHQGTGELFF

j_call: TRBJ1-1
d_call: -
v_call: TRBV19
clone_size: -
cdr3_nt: TGTGCCAGTAGTACTGACACTACCACTGAAGCTTTCTTT
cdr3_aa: CASSTDTTTEAFF

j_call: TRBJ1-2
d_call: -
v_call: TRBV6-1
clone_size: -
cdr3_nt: TGTGCCAGCAGTGAAGTGTCGAGCTATGGCTACACCTTC
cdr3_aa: CASSEVSSYGYTF

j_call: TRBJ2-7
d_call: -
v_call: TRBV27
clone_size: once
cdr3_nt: TGTGCCAGCAGTTTATTAGGGGGAGATAGGGTCGAGCAGTACTTC
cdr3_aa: CASSLLGGDRVEQYF

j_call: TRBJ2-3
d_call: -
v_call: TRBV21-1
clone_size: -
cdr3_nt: TGTGCCAGCAGCAAAGGGGGCTTGGGGTCCACAGATACGCAGTATTTT
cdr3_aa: CASSKGGLGSTDTQYF

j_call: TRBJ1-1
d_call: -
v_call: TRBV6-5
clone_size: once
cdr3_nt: TGTGCCAGCAGTTCGGGACTCCTGACCATGAACACTGAAGCTTTCTTT
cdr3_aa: CASSSGLLTMNTEAFF

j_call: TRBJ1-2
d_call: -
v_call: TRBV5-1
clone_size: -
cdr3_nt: TGCGCCAGCAGCCCGTCGGGGGGTGAATATGGCTACACCTTC
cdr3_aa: CASSPSGGEYGYTF